The T cell receptor (beta chain) described here comes from a study of shared clonotypes between healthy human individuals. The repertoire was sequenced with immunoSEQ multiplex PCR; TCRdb's copy has only in-frame clones and lacks some. The sample has about 480,000 clones, about 79% seen once. Germline values: CDR1 LNHDA, CDR2 SQIVND (reference sequence). With 3 bases removed from V and 10 bases from J, the gap between germline ends came to 11 bases. The length of the CDR3 is 12 residues. The source is a woman aged 35 to 49 in good health. Some clones in this sample may be carry-over from other donors' samples. The sample consisted of PBMCs. The chain is built from TRBV19 and TRBJ2-3, with D unresolved. Here the CDR3 DNA reads TGTGCCAGTAGTATGCAAAGGGAACCGCAGTATTTT. Protein: CASSMQREPQYF.